The 17 T cell receptor beta chains below were found in one sample sequenced in a study of cytomegalovirus exposure and HLA in healthy donors. PCR used 60 Vbeta primers and 13 Jbeta primers. Generated by immunoSEQ multiplex PCR, the TCRdb table keeps only in-frame clones and is missing some. The table lists roughly 190,000 clones, roughly 77% of them singletons. Specimen: PBMCs. These receptors originate from a man aged 35-49 years in good health and CMV-seropositive.

This sequence joins TRBV7-9 and TRBJ2-1; D gene unclear. Trimming took 5 bases from V and 4 from J, leaving 15 bases between them. Germline lookup yields CDR1 SEHNR and CDR2 FQNEAQ (reference sequence). The length of the CDR3 is 15 residues. Here the CDR3 reads CASSIIELQYNEQFF. The CDR3 DNA sequence: TGTGCCAGCAGCATTATCGAGCTCCAATACAATGAGCAGTTCTTC.

This chain joins TRBV7-2 and TRBJ2-4; no definite D call. There are 17 residues in the CDR3. Trimming cost V 5 bases and J 0 bases, with 17 bases left between them. CDR1 and CDR2 (germline): SGHTA, FQGNSA. The CDR3 is CASSPAQLVIAKNIQYF. For the CDR3, the DNA is TGTGCCAGCAGCCCGGCACAGTTGGTTATAGCCAAAAACATTCAGTACTTC.

The CDR3 here is CASSSYQGRGDTQYF. DNA for the CDR3: TGTGCCAGCAGCTCCTACCAGGGTAGGGGGGATACGCAGTATTTT. J is TRBJ2-3 and V is TRBV7-6, with D tentatively TRBD1 (6 bases). Trimming cost V 4 bases and J 6 bases, with 17 bases left between them. Looked up from germline, CDR1 is SGHVS and CDR2 is FNYEAQ. The CDR3 consists of 15 residues.

V gene TRBV4-1 combines with J gene TRBJ2-4; no clear D gene. The V gene lost 2 bases and the J gene lost 0 bases, with 14 bases spanning the gap. CDR1 MGHRA and CDR2 YSYEKL come from the germline V gene. This CDR3 region has 17 residues. The CDR3 sequence is CASSQPTAGAAKNIQYF. For the CDR3, the DNA is TGCGCCAGCAGCCAACCGACGGCTGGAGCAGCCAAAAACATTCAGTACTTC.

This clone was detected a few times. V is TRBV7-8 and J is TRBJ1-6; 9 bases are shared with TRBD1. V was pared by 4 bases and J by 7 bases, with 2 bases of the junction left unmatched. The CDR3 is made up of 14 amino acids. Germline CDR1 reads SGHVS; CDR2 reads FQNEAQ. CDR3 sequence (DNA): TGTGCCAGCAGCTCCGACAGGGGGAATTCACCCCTCCACTTT. As protein: CASSSDRGNSPLHF.

The chain recombines TRBV7-9 with TRBJ2-7; a possible D gene is TRBD1 (5 bases). Germline CDR1 reads SEHNR; CDR2 reads FQNEAQ (reference sequence). Trimming removed 5 bases at V and 2 bases at J, with 10 bases between. The CDR3 is made up of 13 amino acids. The CDR3 sequence: CASSTQDPYEQYF. The CDR3 coding sequence is TGTGCCAGCAGCACACAGGACCCCTACGAGCAGTACTTC.

This chain joins TRBV18 and TRBJ2-3; possibly TRBD2 for D (6 bases). There are 14 residues in the CDR3. V lost 0 bases, J lost 4 bases, and 8 bases lay in between. Germline CDR1 is KGHSH and CDR2 is LQKENI. DNA for the CDR3: TGTGCCAGCTCACCACCGGGAGGCGCAGATACGCAGTATTTT. Amino acids: CASSPPGGADTQYF.

This rearrangement joins TRBV6-5 to TRBJ2-7; 7 bases fit TRBD1. V was pared by 6 bases and J by 3 bases, with 5 bases of the junction left unmatched. Germline CDR1 MNHEY, CDR2 SVGAGI. CDR3 length equals 13 residues. CDR3 sequence: CASRNRDSYEQYF. Written as DNA, the CDR3 is TGTGCCAGCAGGAACCGGGACAGCTACGAGCAGTACTTC.

This clone was seen ten or more times. The chain uses TRBV5-1 and TRBJ1-2; D gene uncertain. This CDR3 has 12 residues. The V gene's germline CDR1 is SGHRS and CDR2 YFSETQ. V was shortened by 5 bases and J by 3 bases, with 8 bases between the two germline ends. Here the CDR3 DNA reads TGCGCCAGCAGAGAAAGCGACTATGGCTACACCTTC. Amino acids: CASRESDYGYTF.

CDR3 nucleotides: TGCGCCAGCAGCCAAGCGGGGGTGAACACTGAAGCTTTCTTT. Translating gives CASSQAGVNTEAFF. The V call is TRBV4-1, the J call TRBJ1-1, with TRBD1 as a possible D gene (5 bases). Trimming stripped 1 base from V and 0 bases from J, with 6 bases between. CDR3 size: 14 residues. CDR1 and CDR2 (germline): MGHRA, YSYEKL.

This rearrangement joins TRBV10-3 to TRBJ2-3; D is unclear. Germline V gene data show CDR1 as ENHRY and CDR2 as SYGVKD. V shed 8 bases and J shed 4 bases, with 4 bases lying between them. The CDR3 contains 10 residues. The DNA for the CDR3 is TGTGCCATCGGCCCAGATACGCAGTATTTT. It codes for CAIGPDTQYF.

This clone has a single count. The CDR3: CASSLAQLREQYF. The DNA for the CDR3 is TGCGCCAGCAGCTTGGCACAGCTGCGCGAGCAGTACTTC. The chain is built from TRBV5-1 and TRBJ2-7; D not certain. CDR3 length: 13 residues. Germline-derived CDR1 and CDR2 are SGHRS and YFSETQ. V was trimmed by 0 bases and J by 6 bases, leaving 10 bases between them.

The chain recombines TRBV6-5 with TRBJ1-1; no clear D gene. Trimming left V 8 bases short and J 2 bases short, with 15 bases between. The CDR3 extends over 14 amino acids. In germline, CDR1 is MNHEY, CDR2 SVGAGI. The DNA for the CDR3 is TGTGCCAGCGGAGGTTCGGATCAAAACACTGAAGCTTTCTTT. Residues: CASGGSDQNTEAFF.

The rearrangement links TRBV6-1 to TRBJ1-5, with D possibly TRBD1 on 5 matching bases. This CDR3 is built from 14 residues. V was pared by 3 bases and J by 5 bases, with 11 bases between. Per the germline V gene, CDR1 is MNHNS and CDR2 is SASEGT. CDR3 nucleotides: TGTGCCAGCAGTGATACAGGACCCTATCAGCCCCAGCATTTT. This sequence encodes CASSDTGPYQPQHF.

The rearrangement uses TRBV25-1 and TRBJ1-2; TRBD1 matches 8 bases. Germline lookup yields CDR1 MGHDK and CDR2 SYGVNS. The CDR3 covers 14 residues. V was pared by 7 bases and J by 8 bases, with 12 bases of the junction left unmatched. CDR3 sequence: CASIGDQGAGGYTF. CDR3 DNA sequence: TGTGCCAGCATAGGCGATCAGGGGGCTGGAGGCTACACCTTC.

This chain uses TRBV10-3 with TRBJ2-1; TRBD1 matches at 10 bases. Germline loops: CDR1 ENHRY, CDR2 SYGVKD. This CDR3 comprises 17 residues. V was pared by 2 bases and J by 9 bases, with 13 bases of the junction left unmatched. This CDR3 reads CAISEKPLGTGAGEQFF. As DNA, the CDR3 is TGTGCCATCAGTGAGAAACCCCTGGGGACAGGGGCGGGTGAGCAGTTCTTC.

The chain employs TRBV5-6 and TRBJ1-4; 7 positions match TRBD1. Germline lookup yields CDR1 SGHDT and CDR2 YYEEEE. The J segment lost 3 bases and the V segment lost 0 bases, leaving 2 bases of the junction unmatched. This CDR3 contains 15 residues. The CDR3 nucleotides read TGTGCCAGCAGCTTGGTCGGGACAGCTAATGAAAAACTGTTTTTT. It codes for CASSLVGTANEKLFF. Full variable domain (outside the CDR3, taken from reference TRBV5-6 and TRBJ1-4): DAGVTQSPTHLIKTRGQQVTLRCSPKSGHDTVSWYQQALGQGPQFIFQYYEEEERQRGNFPDRFSGHQFPNYSSELNVNALLLGDSALYLCASSLVGTANEKLFFGSGTQLSVL.